The 19 T cell receptor beta chains below all came from one sample that was sequenced in a study of multiple sclerosis patients with progressive multifocal leukoencephalopathy. Specified time point: time of PML onset. This table comes from immunoSEQ multiplex PCR, and its TCRdb copy is limited to in-frame clones, with some not included. The sample yields roughly 32,000 clones, 87% seen once. This specimen was PBMCs, taken from a patient treated with natalizumab. All receptors come from a human donor with progressive multifocal leukoencephalopathy.

This clone was recorded once. The chain joins TRBV6-4 to TRBJ1-2; D call uncertain. The V gene's germline CDR1 is MRHNA and CDR2 SNTAGT. The CDR3 is 13 residues long. V lost 0 bases to trimming and J lost 8 bases, with 10 bases between them. CDR3: CASSDSRARGYTF. Here the CDR3 DNA reads TGTGCCAGCAGTGACTCGAGGGCGCGAGGCTACACCTTC.

The J gene is TRBJ2-7, the V gene TRBV7-8; 10 nucleotides agree with TRBD2. The CDR3 has 15 amino acids. The V gene's germline CDR1 is SGHVS and CDR2 FQNEAQ. J was trimmed by 5 bases and V by 1 base; bases with no gene match: 5. In DNA, the CDR3 is TGTGCCAGCAGCTTAGAACTAGCGGGAACCCACGAGCAGTACTTC. Translation: CASSLELAGTHEQYF.

This clone occurred a few times. The CDR3 loop is CASSVEAASYEQYF. CDR3 sequence (DNA): TGTGCCAGCAGCGTAGAGGCAGCTTCCTACGAGCAGTACTTC. V and J are TRBV9 and TRBJ2-7; unclear D gene. Trimming took 0 bases from V and 1 from J, leaving 8 bases between them. The CDR3 is 14 residues long. The germline gives CDR1 SGDLS, CDR2 YYNGEE.

The gene calls are TRBV4-3 and TRBJ2-1, with a possible D match to TRBD2 (5 bases). The germline gives CDR1 LGHNA, CDR2 YSLEER. This CDR3 region has 16 residues. Trimming stripped 0 bases from V and 5 bases from J, with 14 bases between. CDR3 in DNA: TGCGCCAGCAGCCAAGAAGGAGGATGGAGAGACAATGAGCAGTTCTTC. Translated, it gives CASSQEGGWRDNEQFF.

For this clone: This same CDR3 is encoded by further DNA sequences in the sample. This CDR3 reads CASSLAGSYNEQFF. The CDR3 bases are TGTGCCAGCAGCTTAGCGGGTTCCTACAATGAGCAGTTCTTC. The chain employs TRBV13 and TRBJ2-1; no definite D call. The germline V and J ends were trimmed by 1 base and 1 base, with 5 bases remaining between them. The CDR3 is 14 amino acids. CDR1 PRHDT and CDR2 FYEKMQ come from the germline V gene (reference sequence). The whole variable domain, remainder taken from reference TRBV13 and TRBJ2-1, is AAGVIQSPRHLIKEKRETATLKCYPIPRHDTVYWYQQGPGQDPQFLISFYEKMQSDKGSIPDRFSAQQFSDYHSELNMSSLELGDSALYFCASSLAGSYNEQFFGPGTRLTVL.

J is TRBJ2-1 and V is TRBV18; possibly TRBD1 for D (6 bases). The CDR3 runs 14 residues. The V gene lost 4 bases and the J gene lost 6 bases, with 13 bases spanning the gap. Per the germline V gene, CDR1 is KGHSH and CDR2 is LQKENI. CDR3 nucleotide sequence: TGTGCCAGCTCACTTGGGGGCGAGGGCAATGAGCAGTTCTTC. Its protein is CASSLGGEGNEQFF.

This chain connects TRBV6-1 to TRBJ1-1; no clear D. The germline V gene encodes CDR1 MNHNS and CDR2 SASEGT. Deletions cut 8 bases from V and 10 bases from J, with 11 bases between. This CDR3 has 10 amino acids. The CDR3 coding sequence is TGTGCCAGCGGGGAACGGGGAGCTTTCTTT. Amino acid sequence: CASGERGAFF.

This clone has just one count. The J gene is TRBJ2-7, the V gene TRBV10-2; no definite D call. V lost 2 bases and J 3 bases, leaving 5 bases between the germline ends. The CDR3 runs 12 residues. Germline lookup yields CDR1 WSHSY and CDR2 SAAADI. This CDR3 is CASSEASYEQYF. In DNA form, the CDR3 reads TGCGCCAGCAGTGAGGCCAGCTACGAGCAGTACTTC.

The V gene is TRBV9, the J gene TRBJ2-7; weak D call: TRBD1 (5 bases). The V and J ends lost 3 bases and 3 bases respectively, with 16 bases between them. Germline V gene sequence: CDR1 SGDLS, CDR2 YYNGEE. The CDR3 loop spans 15 amino acids. The CDR3 spells CASSAAPDTDYEQYF. CDR3 in DNA: TGTGCCAGCAGCGCCGCCCCGGACACAGACTACGAGCAGTACTTC.

The CDR3 DNA is TGTGCCAGCAGACCTTTGATGCCGAATCAGCCCCAGCATTTT. Translation gives CASRPLMPNQPQHF. The chain couples TRBV28 to TRBJ1-5; D gene unclear. V lost 6 bases and J lost 4, with 13 bases in between. The CDR3 sequence is 14 residues long. From germline, CDR1 is MDHEN and CDR2 SYDVKM.

The chain couples TRBV27 to TRBJ2-1; 10 nucleotides match TRBD1. The CDR3 runs to 16 residues. Germline lookup yields CDR1 MNHEY and CDR2 SMNVEV (reference sequence). J was trimmed by 7 bases and V by 5 bases; bases with no gene match: 11. In DNA form, the CDR3 reads TGTGCCAGCAGTCCCGCCGGGACAGGGGTAAAGAATGAGCAGTTCTTC. Protein sequence: CASSPAGTGVKNEQFF.

The gene calls are TRBV28 and TRBJ2-1, with a weak D call TRBD2 (5 bases). Germline values: CDR1 MDHEN, CDR2 SYDVKM. The CDR3 has 12 amino acids. V lost 6 bases to trimming and J lost 6 bases, with 9 bases between them. Here the CDR3 DNA reads TGTGCCAGCAGGGGCCGGGGCAATGAGCAGTTCTTC. Protein: CASRGRGNEQFF.

The rearrangement links TRBV27 to TRBJ2-1; TRBD2 matches at 12 bases. The germline gives CDR1 MNHEY, CDR2 SMNVEV (reference sequence). There are 20 residues in the CDR3. V gave up 5 bases and J gave up 4 bases; unmatched junction bases: 18. CDR3 in DNA: TGTGCCAGCAGTCCCGCTGAGACTAGCGGGAGAGCATGGTGGTACAATGAGCAGTTCTTC. Translation gives CASSPAETSGRAWWYNEQFF.

The chain is built from TRBV4-3 and TRBJ2-3; no reliable D call. The ends were cut back, 6 bases at V and 3 bases at J, with 10 bases in the middle. This CDR3 comprises 13 residues. Germline assignment: CDR1 LGHNA and CDR2 YSLEER. The DNA for the CDR3 is TGCGCCAGCAGTGGGATGGTGACAGATACGCAGTATTTT. As protein: CASSGMVTDTQYF.

The gene calls are TRBV18 and TRBJ2-1; either TRBD1 or TRBD2 may fit D (5 bases each). The CDR3 length is 17 residues. Trimming pared 3 bases from V and 0 bases from J, leaving 15 bases between. The germline V gene encodes CDR1 KGHSH and CDR2 LQKENI. The CDR3 bases are TGTGCCAGCTCACCGGGGACGGTACAGAGCTCCTACAATGAGCAGTTCTTC. Its protein product is CASSPGTVQSSYNEQFF. The full variable domain, in which reference TRBV18 and TRBJ2-1 provide the parts outside the CDR3, is NAGVMQNPRHLVRRRGQEARLRCSPMKGHSHVYWYRQLPEEGLKFMVYLQKENIIDESGMPKERFSAEFPKEGPSILRIQQVVRGDSAAYFCASSPGTVQSSYNEQFFGPGTRLTVL.

V usage is TRBV4-3 and J usage is TRBJ1-1; 8 bases map to TRBD1. Germline loops: CDR1 LGHNA, CDR2 YSLEER. V trimming: 1 base; J trimming: 5 bases; junction bases outside the gene matches: 9. The CDR3 runs to 16 residues. CDR3 protein: CASSQGPGQGGTEAFF. In nucleotides, the CDR3 is TGCGCCAGCAGCCAAGGCCCCGGACAGGGAGGGACTGAAGCTTTCTTT.

The V gene is TRBV7-6, the J gene TRBJ2-1, with 13 nucleotides matching TRBD2. The J segment lost 9 bases and the V segment lost 5 bases, leaving 10 bases of the junction unmatched. The CDR3 runs to 16 residues. The germline CDR1 and CDR2 sequences are SGHVS and FNYEAQ. CDR3 amino acids: CASSHTSGRGGFEQFF. CDR3 nucleotides: TGTGCCAGCAGCCATACTAGCGGGAGGGGGGGATTTGAGCAGTTCTTC.

This clone showed up just once. The V and J genes are TRBV18 and TRBJ2-5; 9 positions match TRBD1. The DNA end lines up better with TRBJ2-7; the J call may be wrong. The CDR3 sequence is 15 residues long. Germline V gives CDR1 KGHSH, CDR2 LQKENI. The CDR3: CASSVGQGGTYEQYF. The CDR3 region has the DNA TGTGCCAGCTCGGTGGGACAGGGCGGTACCTACGAGCAGTACTTC.

The chain carries TRBV5-4 and TRBJ2-6; D gene ambiguous. CDR1 SGHNT and CDR2 YYREEE come from the germline V gene (reference sequence). The CDR3 is 17 amino acids. The ends were cut back, 2 bases at V and 1 base at J, with 13 bases in the middle. The CDR3 DNA sequence: TGTGCCAGCAGCTTCCCCCCAGTGGGTTCTGGGGCCAACGTCCTGACTTTC. This gives the protein CASSFPPVGSGANVLTF.